This passage covers 23 T cell receptor beta chains from one sample sequenced in a study of T cell responses to AZD1222 COVID-19 vaccine. Some clones are missing from TCRdb's copy, which holds only in-frame ones; the method was immunoSEQ multiplex PCR. Here the sample spans 110,000 to 150,000 clones, 85% to 95% being singletons. The source was peripheral blood, collected after recovery from COVID-19. The receptors come from an adult who had recovered from COVID-19.

This clone was picked up a small number of times. J is TRBJ2-5 and V is TRBV24-1, with D tentatively TRBD1 (6 bases). V lost 2 bases and J lost 4, with 13 bases in between. The CDR3 spans 15 residues. Germline V gene data show CDR1 as KGHDR and CDR2 as SFDVKD. CDR3 DNA: TGTGCCACCAGTGATTCCAAGACAGGTTTAGAGACCCAGTACTTC. Residues: CATSDSKTGLETQYF.

This clone was seen only a few times. The chain couples TRBV6-1 to TRBJ2-7, with unresolved D. Germline CDR1 reads MNHNS; CDR2 reads SASEGT. This CDR3 spans 13 amino acids. Trimming left V 1 base short and J 2 bases short, with 6 bases between. The CDR3 spells CASSEGTPYEQYF. The CDR3 DNA reads as TGTGCCAGCAGTGAAGGGACCCCCTACGAGCAGTACTTC.

This chain connects TRBV18 to TRBJ1-1; D is uncertain. The germline gives CDR1 KGHSH, CDR2 LQKENI. The length of the CDR3 is 13 residues. V was cut by 6 bases and J by 4 bases, with 12 bases left in between. CDR3 amino acids: CASSIEEGTEAFF. The CDR3, as DNA: TGTGCCAGCTCCATTGAGGAAGGCACTGAAGCTTTCTTT.

The V call is TRBV5-1, the J call TRBJ2-2; unclear D gene. The V end lost 2 bases, the J end lost 7 bases, and 9 bases lay between the germline ends. The CDR3 consists of 13 residues. Germline loops: CDR1 SGHRS, CDR2 YFSETQ. CDR3 protein: CASSFDVGGELFF. The CDR3 region has the DNA TGCGCCAGCAGCTTCGATGTAGGCGGGGAGCTGTTTTTT.

The chain has TRBV1 and TRBJ2-1; TRBD2 reflects the table's D call only, with no check against the DNA. TRBV1 is classified as a pseudogene. CDR3 length equals 17 residues. This CDR3 is CTSSQGRALAGVVEQFF. The CDR3 DNA is TGCACCAGCAGCCAAGGTCGAGCACTAGCGGGAGTAGTAGAGCAGTTCTTC.

V and J are TRBV30 and TRBJ2-1; D may correspond to TRBD1 or TRBD2 (5 bases each). V lost 3 bases and J lost 3, with 15 bases in between. The CDR3 extends over 15 amino acids. Germline V gene data show CDR1 as GTSNPN and CDR2 as SVGIG (reference sequence). The CDR3 loop is CAWREVAGNYNEQFF. The CDR3 bases are TGTGCCTGGAGGGAGGTGGCAGGGAACTACAATGAGCAGTTCTTC.

The CDR3 here is CASSGSTTEAFF. Here the CDR3 DNA reads TGTGCCAGCAGCGGGAGTACAACTGAAGCTTTCTTT. V gene TRBV9 combines with J gene TRBJ1-1; D gene ambiguous. Germline CDR1 reads SGDLS; CDR2 reads YYNGEE. The CDR3 sequence is 12 residues long. Trimming stripped 3 bases from V and 5 bases from J, with 8 bases between.

This chain joins TRBV29-1 and TRBJ1-4; 9 bases line up with TRBD1. Germline values: CDR1 SQVTM, CDR2 ANQGSEA. Losses at the gene ends were 4 bases for V and 2 bases for J; bases not matched to a gene: 5. This CDR3 contains 15 residues. CDR3 sequence: CSVGDGTGTNEKLFF. The CDR3, as DNA: TGCAGCGTTGGGGACGGGACAGGGACTAATGAAAAACTGTTTTTT.

This chain links TRBV19 with TRBJ1-2; the D is unclear. CDR1 LNHDA and CDR2 SQIVND come from the germline V gene (reference sequence). The ends were cut back, 0 bases at V and 8 bases at J, with 13 bases in the middle. CDR3 size: 14 residues. In DNA form, the CDR3 reads TGTGCCAGTAGTATAGAGGGCAGCGGAATAGGCTACACCTTC. As protein: CASSIEGSGIGYTF.

The V gene is TRBV13, the J gene TRBJ1-1; 7 bases match TRBD1. This CDR3 has 13 amino acids. Germline trimming cut 5 bases from V and 5 bases from J; bases unmatched to any gene: 5. Germline CDR1 is PRHDT and CDR2 is FYEKMQ (reference sequence). The CDR3: CASSKDRETEAFF. CDR3 DNA: TGTGCCAGCAGCAAAGACAGGGAAACTGAAGCTTTCTTT.

In this sample, this clone turned up once. The V call is TRBV2, the J call TRBJ2-2; TRBD2 agrees at 10 bases. CDR3 size: 16 residues. V lost 5 bases and J lost 7; bases outside the gene matches: 10. Germline CDR1 SNHLY, CDR2 FYNNEI. CDR3 sequence: CASSFSGRRIGGELFF. The CDR3 bases are TGTGCCAGCAGTTTTAGCGGGAGGAGAATTGGCGGGGAGCTGTTTTTT.

This clone was recorded once. The rearrangement joins TRBV27 to TRBJ2-1; 14 bases agree with TRBD2. The length of the CDR3 is 17 residues. The V gene's germline CDR1 is MNHEY and CDR2 SMNVEV (reference sequence). V was pared by 4 bases and J by 1 base, with 3 bases of the junction left unmatched. The CDR3 spells CASSSWTSGGSYNEQFF. CDR3 nucleotides: TGTGCCAGCAGTTCCTGGACTAGCGGGGGGTCCTACAATGAGCAGTTCTTC.

V and J are TRBV5-1 and TRBJ2-5, with 8 bases aligning to TRBD1. J was trimmed by 5 bases and V by 2 bases; bases with no gene match: 5. The CDR3 runs 14 residues. In germline, CDR1 is SGHRS, CDR2 YFSETQ. CDR3 region: CASSFQGAYETQYF. For the CDR3, the DNA is TGCGCCAGCAGCTTTCAGGGGGCTTATGAGACCCAGTACTTC.

V gene TRBV5-1 combines with J gene TRBJ2-5; D perhaps matches TRBD2 (5 bases). The V gene lost 5 bases and the J gene lost 5 bases, with 13 bases spanning the gap. Germline assignment: CDR1 SGHRS and CDR2 YFSETQ. The CDR3 covers 13 residues. Here the CDR3 DNA reads TGCGCCAGCAGGGGAGAATTGAGGGAGACCCAGTACTTC. It encodes CASRGELRETQYF.

This rearrangement joins TRBV5-6 to TRBJ1-6; a weak D match, TRBD1 (5 bases). Germline CDR1 and CDR2: SGHDT and YYEEEE. Trimming cost V 0 bases and J 11 bases, with 18 bases left between them. The CDR3 contains 16 residues. The CDR3 loop reads CASSLGGSQGTPPLHF. The CDR3 DNA follows: TGTGCCAGCAGCTTGGGAGGGAGTCAAGGGACGCCACCCCTCCACTTT.

The genes are TRBV7-9 and TRBJ1-3; TRBD1 might be the D (6 bases). This CDR3 has 16 residues. Between the trimmed V and J ends, which lost 3 bases and 2 bases, there was a span of 14 bases. Germline loops: CDR1 SEHNR, CDR2 FQNEAQ (reference sequence). The CDR3 DNA follows: TGTGCCAGCAGCTTTAGGATCGGGGGCACTGGAAACACCATATATTTT. This gives the protein CASSFRIGGTGNTIYF.

The chain uses TRBV6-2 or TRBV6-3 and TRBJ1-1; D gene unclear. Trimming stripped 2 bases from V and 4 bases from J, with 20 bases between. Germline V gene lookup returns CDR1 MNHEY and CDR2 SVGEGT. The CDR3 extends over 17 amino acids. CDR3 DNA: TGTGCCAGCAGTTACGATCGTATGGAGGGAGGCAGCACTGAAGCTTTCTTT. This encodes CASSYDRMEGGSTEAFF.

The gene calls are TRBV7-8 and TRBJ2-2; 12 bases agree with TRBD1. Germline lookup yields CDR1 SGHVS and CDR2 FQNEAQ. Losses at the gene ends were 5 bases for V and 4 bases for J; bases not matched to a gene: 14. There are 19 residues in the CDR3. This chain's CDR3 is CASSPIDGTGGLTTGELFF. The CDR3 DNA is TGTGCCAGCAGCCCCATCGATGGGACAGGGGGCTTGACCACCGGGGAGCTGTTTTTT.

This chain joins TRBV4-2 and TRBJ2-7, with a possible D match to TRBD2 (6 bases). From germline, CDR1 is LGHNA and CDR2 YNFKEQ. V dropped 0 bases and J dropped 3 bases, with 9 bases sitting between them. The CDR3 contains 14 residues. The CDR3 coding sequence is TGTGCCAGCAGCCAAGAGGGGAGGATCTACGAGCAGTACTTC. Encoded protein: CASSQEGRIYEQYF.

The chain employs TRBV6-1 and TRBJ1-1; D unclear. The CDR3 extends over 16 amino acids. Germline lookup yields CDR1 MNHNS and CDR2 SASEGT. The V and J ends lost 2 bases and 3 bases respectively, with 16 bases between them. The CDR3 reads CASSELMAGEDTEAFF. The CDR3 nucleotides read TGTGCCAGCAGTGAATTGATGGCCGGAGAAGACACTGAAGCTTTCTTT.

The V call is TRBV4-1, the J call TRBJ2-7; the D is unclear. The CDR3 length is 14 residues. V dropped 1 base and J dropped 6 bases, with 13 bases sitting between them. CDR1 and CDR2 (germline): MGHRA, YSYEKL. In DNA, the CDR3 is TGCGCCAGCAGCCAAGGGTCCTCCCTACGCGAGCAGTACTTC. Residues: CASSQGSSLREQYF.

The genes are TRBV19 and TRBJ1-5; weak D call: TRBD1 (6 bases). The CDR3 covers 14 residues. Germline assignment: CDR1 LNHDA and CDR2 SQIVND (reference sequence). The ends were cut back, 9 bases at V and 3 bases at J, with 15 bases in the middle. The CDR3: CASRRTENNQPQHF. The CDR3 bases are TGTGCCAGCCGGCGGACAGAAAACAATCAGCCCCAGCATTTT. The full variable domain, its missing parts supplied by reference TRBV19 and TRBJ1-5, is DGGITQSPKYLFRKEGQNVTLSCEQNLNHDAMYWYRQDPGQGLRLIYYSQIVNDFQKGDIAEGYSVSREKKESFPLTVTSAQKNPTAFYLCASRRTENNQPQHFGDGTRLSIL.

The chain joins TRBV28 to TRBJ2-4, with TRBD1 identical over 7 bases. Germline-derived CDR1 and CDR2 are MDHEN and SYDVKM. The CDR3 totals 15 residues. The J segment lost 0 bases and the V segment lost 8 bases, leaving 7 bases of the junction unmatched. In nucleotides, the CDR3 is TGTGCCAGCCACCGACAGGGAGCAGCCAAAAACATTCAGTACTTC. This translates into CASHRQGAAKNIQYF.